Each of the 14 T cell receptor beta chains below was sequenced from the same sample in a study of identical twins. In TCRdb, the 5' RACE reads were re-called with MiXCR into one record per CDR3 protein. The repertoire holds nearly 900,000 distinct CDR3 sequences, about 12% seen once, with under 2% in the top ten. The same data also went into a second study, on yellow fever vaccine responses in identical twins.

The specimen was PBMCs. These receptors came from a woman between 18 and 29 years old in good health.

The genes are TRBV5-5 and TRBJ2-2; a weak D match, TRBD2 (5 bases). Germline-derived CDR1 and CDR2 are SGHKS and YYEKEE (reference sequence). The CDR3 length is 14 residues. The V end lost 1 base, the J end lost 6 bases, and 10 bases lay between the germline ends. CDR3 loop: CASSLPLASGELFF. CDR3 DNA: TGTGCCAGCAGCTTGCCTCTAGCTTCCGGGGAGCTGTTTTTT.

This clonotype has more than one count but fewer than ten. CDR3 sequence reads: CASSLLTQAQETQYF. CDR3 sequence (DNA): TGCGCCAGCAGCTTGCTGACTCAAGCACAAGAGACCCAGTACTTC. J is TRBJ2-5 and V is TRBV5-1; D unresolved. The germline gives CDR1 SGHRS, CDR2 YFSETQ. V lost 1 base and J lost 2, with 12 bases in between. The CDR3 is 15 residues long. The full variable domain, in which reference TRBV5-1 and TRBJ2-5 provide the parts outside the CDR3, is KAGVTQTPRYLIKTRGQQVTLSCSPISGHRSVSWYQQTPGQGLQFLFEYFSETQRNKGNFPGRFSGRQFSNSRSEMNVSTLELGDSALYLCASSLLTQAQETQYFGPGTRLLVL.

The chain employs TRBV7-9 and TRBJ1-1, with TRBD1 identical over 11 bases. The trim removed 1 base at V and 4 bases at J, leaving 2 bases unmatched. The CDR3 totals 15 residues. Germline V gene data show CDR1 as SEHNR and CDR2 as FQNEAQ (reference sequence). CDR3 amino acids: CASSLGDRGSTEAFF. For the CDR3, the DNA is TGTGCCAGCAGCTTAGGGGACAGGGGGAGCACTGAAGCTTTCTTT.

In this sample, this clonotype turned up a few times. The V call is TRBV19, the J call TRBJ2-1, with D hard to call. Per germline, CDR1 LNHDA and CDR2 SQIVND (reference sequence). V gave up 3 bases and J gave up 2 bases, with 14 bases separating them. The CDR3 totals 16 residues. The chain's CDR3 is CASSMRQALTYNEQFF. The CDR3 DNA sequence: TGTGCCAGTAGTATGAGGCAGGCCCTAACCTACAATGAGCAGTTCTTC.

The chain couples TRBV15 to TRBJ1-4; D gene unclear. The V gene's germline CDR1 is LNHNV and CDR2 YYDKDF (reference sequence). This CDR3 is 14 amino acids long. The germline V and J ends were trimmed by 3 bases and 6 bases, with 11 bases remaining between them. DNA of the CDR3: TGTGCCACCAGCAGGGAGGTGGTAGATGAAAAACTGTTTTTT. Its translation is CATSREVVDEKLFF.

This clonotype was detected a few times. The chain joins TRBV7-2 to TRBJ1-1, with a tentative D call TRBD1 (5 bases). V lost 5 bases and J 2 bases, leaving 12 bases between the germline ends. Germline lookup yields CDR1 SGHTA and CDR2 FQGNSA. The CDR3 is 14 amino acids. CDR3 residues: CASSGWDFNTEAFF. The CDR3 DNA reads as TGTGCCAGCAGCGGATGGGACTTCAACACTGAAGCTTTCTTT.

The gene calls are TRBV12-3 or TRBV12-4 and TRBJ2-2; 10 positions agree with TRBD1. After removal of 2 bases from V and 4 bases from J, the junction contained 7 bases not matched to a gene. The CDR3 length is 17 residues. The CDR3 coding sequence is TGTGCCAGCAGTTTAAGATCTGGGACAGGGGTCACCGGGGAGCTGTTTTTT. Translated, it gives CASSLRSGTGVTGELFF.

A few counts support this clonotype. The J gene is TRBJ2-7, the V gene TRBV6-2 or TRBV6-3; tentative D call: TRBD1 (5 bases). The V end was cut by 4 bases, the J end by 2 bases, with 9 bases between. Germline assignment: CDR1 MNHEY and CDR2 SVGEGT. CDR3 length equals 13 residues. The CDR3 DNA reads TGTGCCAGCAGTTGGGGCGGCACCTACGAGCAGTACTTC. Its translation: CASSWGGTYEQYF.

There are a few counts of this clonotype. CDR3 DNA: TGTGCCAGCAGCCCTAACCTATACTCCTACGAGCAGTACTTC. It yields the protein CASSPNLYSYEQYF. The rearrangement uses TRBV4-2 and TRBJ2-7; D ambiguous. CDR3 length: 14 residues. V lost 4 bases and J 0 bases, leaving 10 bases between the germline ends. CDR1 and CDR2 (germline): LGHNA, YNFKEQ.

This clonotype has more than one count but fewer than ten. The J gene is TRBJ2-1, the V gene TRBV12-3 or TRBV12-4; no reliable D call. The length of the CDR3 is 14 residues. Trimming cost V 7 bases and J 5 bases, with 15 bases left between them. The CDR3 nucleotides are TGTGCCAGCATTCCGAGTTTGTCGGACAATGAGCAGTTCTTC. This sequence encodes CASIPSLSDNEQFF.

This clonotype was observed many times. The chain recombines TRBV12-3 or TRBV12-4 with TRBJ2-5, with 10 bases fitting TRBD1. The CDR3 has 16 amino acids. V was clipped by 6 bases and J by 5 bases; unmatched bases: 12. The CDR3 DNA sequence: TGTGCCAGCAGATCCACCGGGACAGGGGTGAATGAGACCCAGTACTTC. It encodes CASRSTGTGVNETQYF.

The rearrangement links TRBV29-1 to TRBJ2-2, with TRBD1 matching over 10 bases. Germline V CDR1 and CDR2: SQVTM, ANQGSEA. CDR3 size: 16 residues. Unmatched junction bases numbered 9, after V lost 5 bases and J lost 3 bases. CDR3 DNA: TGCAGCGTTCTAGGCCGGGACAGGGGTGACACCGGGGAGCTGTTTTTT. This encodes CSVLGRDRGDTGELFF.

This clonotype was detected only a few times. V and J are TRBV27 and TRBJ1-5; D is uncertain. The CDR3 is made up of 14 amino acids. Germline CDR1 reads MNHEY; CDR2 reads SMNVEV (reference sequence). V lost 2 bases and J 2 bases, leaving 7 bases between the germline ends. CDR3 bases: TGTGCCAGCAGTTTAGAGTGGGGCAATCAGCCCCAGCATTTT. This translates into CASSLEWGNQPQHF.

The chain uses TRBV12-3 or TRBV12-4 and TRBJ2-1, with 12 bases fitting TRBD2. V shed 5 bases and J 8 bases; nucleotides not matched to a gene: 4. The CDR3 totals 14 residues. In nucleotides, the CDR3 is TGTGCCAGCAGTCGGGCTAGCGGGAGGGATGAGCAGTTCTTC. This gives the protein CASSRASGRDEQFF.